This T cell receptor (beta chain) was sequenced in a study of human T cells and chemical hapten exposure (dated by TCRdb to the early 2020s). About the investigation overall: For sensitization, 2% DPC in acetone was applied to a 2 cm by 2 cm area of upper inner arm skin. In alopecia patients, the study followed how the peripheral blood TCR repertoire changed in vivo over primary and secondary sensitization to diphenylcyclopropenone (DPC), a hapten. Blood samples were taken from patients before sensitization (week 0) and at 2, 6 and about 24 weeks after DPC sensitization. Weekly therapeutic DPC doses were additionally applied to the scalp of patients throughout the roughly 24-week study period. Libraries were combined into a pool for sequencing, and differences in TCR yield between samples came mainly from small differences in library volumes within the pool. Patch testing was performed on the upper back with Finn chambers containing 0.01% DPC, and the patch tests were scored after 6 days according to International Contact Dermatitis Research Group standards. For TCR sequencing, blood came from 25 to 35 alopecia patients at anywhere from one to four time points (pre-sensitization, 2, 6 and 24 weeks). Most of the patients in the cohort were female, and the cohort covered alopecia areata with under or over 50% scalp involvement, alopecia totalis and alopecia universalis.

This clonotype was counted a few times. The antigen it binds to is not known. Per-base qualities were not stored, and no clone one base away is much larger. The time point label corresponds to: patch test 1, 2 weeks after DPC sensitization. The sample's treatment or condition, from its label and the paper: therapeutic diphenylcyclopropenone sensitization with weekly scalp DPC. At every patch-test visit, the blood draw took place before the patch test was put on. Eligible patients were aged 18 to 70, diagnosed with alopecia, deemed suitable for DPC therapy, and excluded if pregnant. Total RNA was extracted from unfractionated whole blood that had been collected in Tempus Blood RNA tubes. Results and caveats for the whole study, not just this receptor: A positive correlation was found between the number of PT1 expanded TCRs and patch test score, with significance reached at thresholds 8, 16 and 32 but not 4. Expanded TCRs formed significantly more large CDR3 similarity clusters than pre-sensitization or healthy control sets, consistent with antigen-driven responses. Repeated subsampling changed both the strength of the expansion versus patch-test correlation and the threshold at which that correlation became significant. All patients had alopecia, a presumed autoimmune disease, so their immune response might differ from that of healthy individuals. No change with DPC sensitization was found in the number of TCRs above 1 in 1000 frequency, and no evidence of global repertoire structure alterations was found.

Receptor libraries were prepared by RACE. TCRdb shows the sequencer as NextSeq 500. Library preparation attached unique molecular identifiers to individual cDNA molecules for quantitative, reproducible TCR counting. Both TCR alpha and TCR beta chains were sequenced from each blood RNA sample. In the authors' own workflow: A median of about 89,000 TCRs per sample was observed, with a range of about 23,224 to 700,000. V, J and CDR3 annotation of the TCR reads was performed with the Decombinator software suite. To make PS versus PT1 abundance plots, every sample was subsampled to the same number of TCRs (28,000). TCRs were defined as expanded if absent before sensitization and observed at least eight times at the 2-week time point. Through fastp at Q25 and MiXCR, TCRdb rebuilt clones from the public reads, retaining in-frame beta chains. Merged by CDR3 protein, the rows form single entries marked with the most common genes and DNA. For this entry, the V and J calls and clone size follow TCRdb and not the study's own pipeline. This sample comprises 150,000 to 200,000 distinct CDR3 sequences, approximately 14% of them detected only once. 1.5% to 2% of the sample is held by the ten biggest clonotypes.

Relative to germline, V is 4 bases shorter and J is 5 bases shorter, with 14 bases between their ends. Taken from the germline V gene, the CDR1 and CDR2 loops are SQVTM and ANQGSEA. The CDR3 spans 13 residues, from the cysteine through the phenylalanine. Left in the record is the CDR3 DNA by itself, 39 bases read in frame from the first base. The receptor was isolated from a woman under 40 with alopecia areata. Some clones in this sample may be carry-over from other donors' samples. The chain joins TRBV29-1 to TRBJ1-2; a tentative D match to TRBD1 spans 5 bases. This specimen consisted of whole blood, obtained in connection with sensitization to the hapten diphenylcyclopropenone (DPC). This receptor carries the CDR3 CSVAGGTAYGYTF. In nucleotide form, the sequence is TGCAGCGTTGCCGGAGGGACTGCTTATGGCTACACCTTC.